The 29 T cell receptor beta chains below were found in one sample sequenced in a study of blood T cell repertoires in COVID-19. Data came from immunoSEQ multiplex PCR; TCRdb stores just in-frame clones and leaves some out. The sample records about 240,000 clones, roughly four fifths being singletons. The specimen was peripheral blood. Receptors were obtained from a man between 25 and 39 years old who had recovered from COVID-19.

The CDR3 sequence: CASSAGLAGGTDTQYF. CDR3 sequence (DNA): TGTGCCAGCAGCGCGGGACTAGCGGGGGGGACAGATACGCAGTATTTT. The V gene is TRBV7-2, the J gene TRBJ2-3, with 16 bases lining up with TRBD2. In germline, CDR1 is SGHTA, CDR2 FQGNSA. The CDR3 runs to 16 residues. With V trimmed by 5 bases and J by 3 bases, 2 bases remained unmatched.

This rearrangement joins TRBV2 to TRBJ2-1, with 8 bases matching TRBD2. V lost 7 bases, J lost 4 bases, and 15 bases stayed unmatched. CDR1 is SNHLY and CDR2 is FYNNEI in the germline V gene. The CDR3 has 17 amino acids. CDR3 sequence: CASTSRVAGNRYNEQFF. The CDR3, as DNA: TGTGCCAGCACCAGCCGAGTAGCGGGGAATAGGTACAATGAGCAGTTCTTC. The full variable domain, completed using reference TRBV2 and TRBJ2-1, is EPEVTQTPSHQVTQMGQEVILRCVPISNHLYFYWYRQILGQKVEFLVSFYNNEISEKSEIFDDQFSVERPDGSNFTLKIRSTKLEDSAMYFCASTSRVAGNRYNEQFFGPGTRLTVL.

The rearrangement uses TRBV6-1 and TRBJ2-3; TRBD1 might be the D (5 bases). Germline V gives CDR1 MNHNS, CDR2 SASEGT. The CDR3 has 15 amino acids. V was trimmed by 2 bases and J by 4 bases, leaving 13 bases between them. CDR3 region: CASSEQGIGADTQYF. CDR3 nucleotide sequence: TGTGCCAGCAGTGAACAGGGTATCGGTGCAGATACGCAGTATTTT.

This rearrangement joins TRBV10-1 to TRBJ2-3, with 10 bases identical to TRBD2. Germline V gene lookup returns CDR1 WNHNN and CDR2 SYGVQD (reference sequence). The V and J ends lost 2 bases and 2 bases, in that order; junction bases with no gene match: 7. The CDR3 has 17 amino acids. The CDR3 coding sequence is TGCGCCAGCAGTGAGAGGGCTAGCGGGGGAATCACAGATACGCAGTATTTT. It is translated as CASSERASGGITDTQYF.

J is TRBJ1-2 and V is TRBV5-4; TRBD1 is a possible D gene (6 bases). Trimming stripped 4 bases from V and 6 bases from J, with 10 bases between. This CDR3 region has 12 residues. CDR1 and CDR2 from the germline V gene are SGHNT and YYREEE (reference sequence). This CDR3 reads CASSTNRDGYTF. The CDR3 DNA reads as TGTGCCAGCAGCACGAACAGGGATGGCTACACCTTC.

The chain joins TRBV10-1 to TRBJ1-1; 7 positions match TRBD1. The CDR3 spans 15 residues. Germline CDR1 reads WNHNN; CDR2 reads SYGVQD (reference sequence). V shed 3 bases, J shed 0 bases, and the junction held 4 bases outside the gene matches. The CDR3 sequence is CASSENRGLNTEAFF. CDR3 DNA: TGCGCCAGCAGTGAAAACAGGGGCCTGAACACTGAAGCTTTCTTT.

The rearrangement uses TRBV21-1 and TRBJ2-1; TRBD2 is taken as the D call from the table, unchecked against the DNA. TRBV21-1 is marked as a pseudogene. This CDR3 spans 16 amino acids. In nucleotides, the CDR3 is TGTGCCAGCAGCAAAGATATCCTCGAGGCCTACAATGAGCAGTTCTTC. Translation: CASSKDILEAYNEQFF.

This sequence joins TRBV7-2 and TRBJ1-2; D might be TRBD1 (5 bases). Germline V gene data show CDR1 as SGHTA and CDR2 as FQGNSA. The CDR3 totals 15 residues. V gave up 2 bases and J gave up 0 bases, with 10 bases separating them. The CDR3 loop is CASSLYPGPNYGYTF. The CDR3 DNA sequence: TGTGCCAGCAGCTTATATCCAGGGCCTAACTATGGCTACACCTTC.

The chain is built from TRBV10-2 and TRBJ1-4, with D tentatively TRBD1 (6 bases). Between the trimmed V and J ends, which lost 5 bases and 5 bases, there was a span of 12 bases. The germline V gene has CDR1 WSHSY and CDR2 SAAADI. This CDR3 has 14 residues. The CDR3 loop is CASSPQGTNEKLFF. DNA of the CDR3: TGCGCCAGCAGTCCTCAGGGGACAAATGAAAAACTGTTTTTT.

The genes are TRBV5-1 and TRBJ1-2, with 9 bases fitting TRBD1. Germline loops: CDR1 SGHRS, CDR2 YFSETQ. V lost 2 bases and J lost 10; bases outside the gene matches: 9. The CDR3 is 14 amino acids. In nucleotides, the CDR3 is TGCGCCAGCAGCTTAAATACAGGGGGCTGGGACTACACCTTC. Translation: CASSLNTGGWDYTF.

The chain uses TRBV15 and TRBJ2-7; D is undetermined. The CDR3 is 16 amino acids. The V and J ends lost 1 base and 5 bases respectively, with 18 bases between them. Germline loops: CDR1 LNHNV, CDR2 YYDKDF (reference sequence). CDR3 sequence (DNA): TGTGCCACCAGCAGAGGTTTCTCGTCGACAACAAACGAGCAGTACGTC. Translation gives CATSRGFSSTTNEQYV.

J is TRBJ1-3 and V is TRBV3-1 (or the pseudogene TRBV3-2); 8 nucleotides align to TRBD1. This CDR3 region has 18 residues. Germline-derived CDR1 and CDR2 are LGHDT and YNNKEL (reference sequence). Losses at the gene ends were 4 bases for V and 3 bases for J; bases not matched to a gene: 14. The CDR3 bases are TGTGCCAGCAGCCGGGCCCGGACAGGGTGGGAAATTGGAAACACCATATATTTT. Its protein is CASSRARTGWEIGNTIYF.

The V and J genes are TRBV9 and TRBJ2-3; 9 positions match TRBD2. Germline V lookup: CDR1 SGDLS, CDR2 YYNGEE. This CDR3 has 15 amino acids. V was pared by 3 bases and J by 2 bases, with 4 bases of the junction left unmatched. This CDR3 reads CASSEGGGVTDTQYF. CDR3 sequence (DNA): TGTGCCAGCAGCGAGGGCGGGGGGGTCACAGATACGCAGTATTTT.

This clone was recorded once. The chain links TRBV5-4 to TRBJ1-2; D not resolved. V lost 0 bases, J lost 3 bases, and 12 bases lay in between. CDR1 and CDR2 (germline): SGHNT, YYREEE (reference sequence). CDR3 length equals 15 residues. The chain's CDR3 is CASSLARGLDYGYTF. CDR3 in DNA: TGTGCCAGCAGCTTGGCCCGGGGTTTGGACTATGGCTACACCTTC.

The chain has TRBV14 and TRBJ1-1; TRBD1 might be the D (6 bases). Germline loops: CDR1 SGHDN, CDR2 FVKESK. The V gene lost 4 bases and the J gene lost 1 base, with 7 bases spanning the gap. CDR3 length: 13 residues. The CDR3 DNA sequence: TGTGCCAGCAGCCCGACAGGGAACACTGAAGCTTTCTTT. This encodes CASSPTGNTEAFF.

V usage is TRBV7-2 and J usage is TRBJ2-5; D may be TRBD1 (6 bases). This CDR3 spans 14 amino acids. V shed 1 base and J shed 6 bases, with 12 bases lying between them. Germline CDR1 reads SGHTA; CDR2 reads FQGNSA. This CDR3 is CASSLVAGEKTQYF. CDR3 nucleotides: TGTGCCAGCAGCTTAGTTGCAGGGGAAAAGACCCAGTACTTC.

This clone was seen only once. The J gene is TRBJ2-3, the V gene TRBV5-6, with 8 bases aligning to TRBD1. The CDR3 totals 15 residues. The V gene end was trimmed by 1 base and the J gene end by 1 base; junction bases not matched to a gene: 2. Germline CDR1 SGHDT, CDR2 YYEEEE. The CDR3 loop is CASSLPDRGTDTQYF. The CDR3 DNA sequence: TGTGCCAGCAGCTTGCCGGACAGGGGCACAGATACGCAGTATTTT.

The chain recombines TRBV19 with TRBJ1-5; 9 nucleotides align to TRBD1. Per the germline V gene, CDR1 is LNHDA and CDR2 is SQIVND (reference sequence). This CDR3 is built from 18 residues. With 4 bases clipped from V and 2 bases from J, the junction kept 12 bases outside the gene matches. This CDR3 reads CASSTNRDRVVGNQPQHF. Written as DNA, the CDR3 is TGTGCCAGTAGTACCAACCGGGACAGGGTAGTAGGCAATCAGCCCCAGCATTTT.

The V call is TRBV19, the J call TRBJ1-4; 7 bases map to TRBD1. V gave up 9 bases and J gave up 0 bases; unmatched junction bases: 4. The CDR3 length is 14 residues. The germline V gene has CDR1 LNHDA and CDR2 SQIVND (reference sequence). DNA of the CDR3: TGTGCCAGCGGAGGGACAGCAACTAATGAAAAACTGTTTTTT. Amino acids: CASGGTATNEKLFF.

The CDR3 DNA reads TGTGCCAGCAGCCAAGAGGCAAGCACTGAAGCTTTCTTT. This translates into CASSQEASTEAFF. V and J are TRBV3-1 (or the pseudogene TRBV3-2) and TRBJ1-1, with D unclear. The germline V gene has CDR1 LGHDT and CDR2 YNNKEL (reference sequence). The length of the CDR3 is 13 residues. Trimming removed 0 bases from V and 4 bases from J, with 6 bases in between.

V gene TRBV7-7 combines with J gene TRBJ1-1; D is undetermined. CDR1 is SSHAT and CDR2 is FNYEAQ in the germline V gene (reference sequence). The CDR3 totals 15 residues. V lost 3 bases and J lost 1, with 12 bases in between. The CDR3 loop is CASSFQTRGNTEAFF. CDR3 coding DNA: TGTGCCAGCAGCTTCCAAACCAGAGGGAACACTGAAGCTTTCTTT. Complete variable domain (other parts from reference TRBV7-7 and TRBJ1-1): GAGVSQSPRYKVTKRGQDVTLRCDPISSHATLYWYQQALGQGPEFLTYFNYEAQPDKSGLPSDRFSAERPEGSISTLTIQRTEQRDSAMYRCASSFQTRGNTEAFFGQGTRLTVV.

V gene TRBV10-3 combines with J gene TRBJ1-1, with 12 bases aligning to TRBD1. The CDR3 has 15 residues. The germline V gene encodes CDR1 ENHRY and CDR2 SYGVKD. The CDR3 DNA is TGTGCAACAACGGGGACAGGGGGCTCGGACACTGAAGCTTTCTTT. As protein: CATTGTGGSDTEAFF.

This chain links TRBV5-5 with TRBJ2-1; D gene uncertain. The CDR3 is made up of 13 amino acids. The V end lost 1 base, the J end lost 5 bases, and 7 bases lay between the germline ends. Germline assignment: CDR1 SGHKS and CDR2 YYEKEE (reference sequence). In DNA form, the CDR3 reads TGTGCCAGCAGCTTGAAGTCGGACAATGAGCAGTTCTTC. Translated, it gives CASSLKSDNEQFF.

The chain couples TRBV19 to TRBJ1-5; the D gene is possibly TRBD1 (5 bases). CDR1 and CDR2 from the germline V gene are LNHDA and SQIVND (reference sequence). The CDR3 spans 14 residues. V lost 10 bases and J 5 bases, leaving 18 bases between the germline ends. CDR3 region: CATALSRVDQPQHF. For the CDR3, the DNA is TGTGCCACCGCGTTGAGCAGGGTCGATCAGCCCCAGCATTTT.

This chain joins TRBV12-5 and TRBJ2-1, with 9 bases matching TRBD2. Germline CDR1 and CDR2: LGHNT and FRNRAP. This CDR3 spans 17 amino acids. The trim removed 0 bases at V and 4 bases at J, leaving 7 bases unmatched. The CDR3 DNA reads TGTGCTAGTGGTTTGGTGTTAGCGGGGGCTATTTACAATGAGCAGTTCTTC. It yields the protein CASGLVLAGAIYNEQFF.

V is TRBV4-1 and J is TRBJ2-5; 10 bases are shared with TRBD2. Per germline, CDR1 MGHRA and CDR2 YSYEKL. The CDR3 totals 14 residues. The V gene end was trimmed by 6 bases and the J gene end by 2 bases; junction bases not matched to a gene: 3. CDR3 sequence: CASSVAGGQETQYF. The DNA for the CDR3 is TGCGCCAGCAGTGTAGCGGGGGGTCAAGAGACCCAGTACTTC.

This chain links TRBV3-1 (or the pseudogene TRBV3-2) with TRBJ2-7; D might be TRBD2 (5 bases). The V end was cut by 6 bases, the J end by 6 bases, with 18 bases between. The CDR3 runs to 14 residues. Germline V gene sequence: CDR1 LGHDT, CDR2 YNNKEL (reference sequence). This CDR3 is CASRSSRRLAEQYF. The CDR3 DNA is TGTGCCAGCAGGTCCTCCAGGAGGCTTGCCGAGCAGTACTTC.

This clone was counted between two and nine times. This rearrangement joins TRBV20-1 to TRBJ1-6; 9 bases align to TRBD1. The J segment lost 10 bases and the V segment lost 4 bases, leaving 8 bases of the junction unmatched. This CDR3 spans 14 amino acids. The V gene's germline CDR1 is DFQATT and CDR2 SNEGSKA (reference sequence). DNA for the CDR3: TGCAGTGCTACTGAAGGGACAGGGAACTCACCCCTCCACTTT. As protein: CSATEGTGNSPLHF.

V is TRBV10-3 and J is TRBJ1-1; TRBD1 aligns across 8 bases. Germline CDR1 is ENHRY and CDR2 is SYGVKD. The trim removed 10 bases at V and 4 bases at J, leaving 17 bases unmatched. The CDR3 is made up of 16 amino acids. CDR3 sequence reads: CATVSSTGVRITEAFF. CDR3 bases: TGTGCCACCGTATCATCGACAGGGGTGCGGATCACTGAAGCTTTCTTT.